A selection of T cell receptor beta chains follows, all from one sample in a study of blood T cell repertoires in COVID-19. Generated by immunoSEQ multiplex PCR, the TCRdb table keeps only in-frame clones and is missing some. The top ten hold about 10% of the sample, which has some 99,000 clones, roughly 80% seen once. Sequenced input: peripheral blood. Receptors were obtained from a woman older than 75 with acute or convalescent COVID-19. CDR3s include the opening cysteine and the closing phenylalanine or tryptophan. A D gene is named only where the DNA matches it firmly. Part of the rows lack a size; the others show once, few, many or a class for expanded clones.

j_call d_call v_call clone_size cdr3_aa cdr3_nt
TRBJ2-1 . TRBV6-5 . CASSRGSDEQFF TGTGCCAGCAGCCGGGGGTCTGATGAGCAGTTCTTC
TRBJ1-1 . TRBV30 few CAWSVSRETEAFF TGTGCCTGGAGTGTATCCAGGGAAACTGAAGCTTTCTTT
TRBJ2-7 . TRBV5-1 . CASSAGTSSYEQYF TGCGCCAGCAGCGCCGGGACAAGCTCCTACGAGCAGTACTTC
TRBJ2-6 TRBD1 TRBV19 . CASRVEGQGSGANVLTF TGTGCCAGTAGGGTCGAAGGACAGGGCTCTGGGGCCAACGTCCTGACTTTC
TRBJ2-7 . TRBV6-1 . CASSENPRGGGNEQYF TGTGCCAGCAGCGAAAACCCAAGGGGGGGCGGGAACGAGCAGTACTTC
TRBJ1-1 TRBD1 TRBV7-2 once CASTPDRSNTEAFF TGTGCCAGCACCCCGGACAGGTCGAACACTGAAGCTTTCTTT
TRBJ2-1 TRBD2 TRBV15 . CATIRGSGGPNEQFF TGTGCCACCATTCGGGGTAGCGGGGGACCCAATGAGCAGTTCTTC
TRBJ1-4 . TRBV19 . CASSFSWGATNEKLFF TGTGCCAGTAGTTTCAGTTGGGGAGCAACTAATGAAAAACTGTTTTTT
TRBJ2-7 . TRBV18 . CASSGRSGFYEQYF TGTGCCAGCTCCGGAAGGTCAGGGTTCTACGAGCAGTACTTC
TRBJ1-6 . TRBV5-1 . CASSGSGGRSSPLHF TGCGCCAGCAGCGGGTCGGGGGGACGGAGTTCACCCCTCCACTTT
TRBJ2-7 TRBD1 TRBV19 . CASSQGGVYYEQYF TGTGCCAGTAGTCAAGGGGGCGTGTACTACGAGCAGTACTTC
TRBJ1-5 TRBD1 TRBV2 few CASSPTGGDQPQHF TGTGCCAGCAGTCCGACAGGGGGGGATCAGCCCCAGCATTTT
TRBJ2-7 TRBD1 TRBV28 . CASRASGTGLYEQYF TGTGCCAGCAGGGCTTCCGGGACAGGACTCTACGAGCAGTACTTC
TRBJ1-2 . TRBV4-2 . CASSQEEGFGYTF TGTGCCAGCAGCCAGGAAGAGGGTTTTGGGTACACCTTC
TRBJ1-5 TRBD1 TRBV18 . CASSPRQGAGQPQHF TGTGCCAGCTCACCCCGACAGGGGGCCGGTCAGCCCCAGCATTTT
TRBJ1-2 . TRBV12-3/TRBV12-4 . CASSSRGGYGYTF TGTGCCAGCAGTTCCCGCGGTGGCTATGGCTACACCTTC
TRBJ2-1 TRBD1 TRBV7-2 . CASSLQTGGASYNEQFF TGTGCCAGCAGCCTCCAGACAGGGGGCGCGAGCTACAATGAGCAGTTCTTC
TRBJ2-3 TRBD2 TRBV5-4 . CASSPGGSGGTDTQYF TGTGCCAGCAGCCCGGGAGGTAGCGGGGGCACAGATACGCAGTATTTT
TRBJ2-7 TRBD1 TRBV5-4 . CASSPGGLTGGYEQYF TGTGCCAGCAGCCCGGGTGGGTTGACAGGGGGATACGAGCAGTACTTC
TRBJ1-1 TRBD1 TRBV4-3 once CASSQARDSYTEAFF TGCGCCAGCAGCCAAGCACGGGACAGTTACACTGAAGCTTTCTTT
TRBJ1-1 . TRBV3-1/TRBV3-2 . CASSQQGWNTEAFF TGTGCCAGCAGCCAACAGGGTTGGAACACTGAAGCTTTCTTT
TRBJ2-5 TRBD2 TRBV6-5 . CASRLGTSGGAQYF TGTGCCAGCAGACTCGGGACTAGCGGGGGCGCCCAGTACTTC
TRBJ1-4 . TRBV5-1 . CASSLDRVNEKLFF TGCGCCAGCAGCCTGGACAGAGTTAATGAAAAACTGTTTTTT
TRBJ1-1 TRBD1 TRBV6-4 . CASRPQGVKNTEAFF TGTGCCAGCAGACCTCAGGGGGTAAAGAACACTGAAGCTTTCTTT
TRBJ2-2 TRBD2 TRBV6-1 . CASSEVVAGGAGELFF TGTGCCAGCAGTGAAGTGGTAGCGGGGGGTGCCGGGGAGCTGTTTTTT
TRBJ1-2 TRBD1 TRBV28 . CASTPGTEYGYTF TGTGCCAGCACCCCCGGGACAGAGTATGGCTACACCTTC
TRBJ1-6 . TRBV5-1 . CASSPGQRDSPLHF TGCGCCAGCAGCCCTGGACAGAGGGACTCACCCCTCCACTTT
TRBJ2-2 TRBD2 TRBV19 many CASRKRETGELFF TGTGCCAGTAGAAAGCGGGAGACCGGGGAGCTGTTTTTT
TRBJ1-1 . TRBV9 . CASSVGRTPTEAFF TGTGCCAGCAGCGTGGGCCGTACCCCCACTGAAGCTTTCTTT
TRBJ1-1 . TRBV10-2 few CASSSERGTEAFF TGCGCCAGCAGTTCGGAGCGAGGGACTGAAGCTTTCTTT
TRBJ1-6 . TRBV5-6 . CASSLGSGNSPLHF TGTGCCAGCAGCTTGGGCAGCGGTAATTCACCCCTCCACTTT
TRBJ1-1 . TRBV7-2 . CASSLGWQGTEAFF TGTGCCAGCAGCTTAGGATGGCAGGGGACTGAAGCTTTCTTT
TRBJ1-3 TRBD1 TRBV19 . CASTTRTGSDNTIYF TGTGCCAGTACCACAAGGACAGGGAGCGATAACACCATATATTTT
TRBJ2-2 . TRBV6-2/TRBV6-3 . CASSYSIRARNTGELFF TGTGCCAGCAGTTACTCGATCAGGGCGAGGAACACCGGGGAGCTGTTTTTT
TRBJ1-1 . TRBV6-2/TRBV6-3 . CASSYGQQNTEAFF TGTGCCAGCAGTTACGGGCAACAGAACACTGAAGCTTTCTTT
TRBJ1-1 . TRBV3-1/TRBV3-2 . CASSQEKSRRQAFF TGTGCCAGCAGCCAAGAAAAGTCTAGACGACAAGCTTTCTTT
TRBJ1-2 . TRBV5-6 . CASSLDLQGTYIYGYTF TGTGCCAGCAGTTTGGACCTCCAGGGCACCTATATCTATGGCTACACCTTC
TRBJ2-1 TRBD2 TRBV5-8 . CASSPEGLAVIEQFF TGTGCCAGCAGCCCGGAAGGACTAGCGGTAATAGAGCAGTTCTTC
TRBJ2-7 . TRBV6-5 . CASSYDRRMSYEQYF TGTGCCAGCAGTTACGACAGACGGATGTCCTACGAGCAGTACTTC
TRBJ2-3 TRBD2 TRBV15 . CATSRDSSGGRDTQYF TGTGCCACCAGCAGAGACTCTAGCGGGGGCCGAGATACGCAGTATTTT
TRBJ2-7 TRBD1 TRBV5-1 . CASSLVDRGLGEQYF TGCGCCAGCAGCTTGGTGGACAGGGGGTTGGGTGAGCAGTACTTC
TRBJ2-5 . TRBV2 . CASSEAGGGPQGETQYF TGTGCCAGCAGTGAAGCCGGCGGGGGCCCGCAGGGGGAGACCCAGTACTTC
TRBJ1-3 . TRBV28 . CASSLPGHSSGNTIYF TGTGCCAGCAGTCTCCCGGGACACTCCTCTGGAAACACCATATATTTT
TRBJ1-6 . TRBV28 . CASSLRGALPYNSPLHF TGTGCCAGCAGTTTACGCGGGGCGCTTCCCTATAATTCACCCCTCCACTTT
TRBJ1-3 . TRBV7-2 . CASSTRADTIYF TGTGCCAGCAGCACCAGAGCGGACACCATATATTTT
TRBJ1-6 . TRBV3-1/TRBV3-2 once CASSPRTHSPLHF TGTGCCAGCAGCCCGAGGACACATTCACCCCTCCACTTT
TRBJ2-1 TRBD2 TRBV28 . CASSSPPAGTYNEQFF TGTGCCAGCAGTTCCCCCCCAGCGGGGACCTACAATGAGCAGTTCTTC
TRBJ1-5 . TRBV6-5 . CASSYRRDQPQHF TGTGCCAGCAGTTACCGCCGAGATCAGCCCCAGCATTTT
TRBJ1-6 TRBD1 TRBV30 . CAWNRGGGGNSPLHF TGTGCCTGGAACAGGGGCGGTGGGGGTAATTCACCCCTCCACTTT
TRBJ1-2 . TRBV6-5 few CASSSRGTLNGYTF TGTGCCAGCAGTTCCCGCGGGACTCTCAATGGCTACACCTTC
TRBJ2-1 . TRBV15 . CATGRTGYSYNEQFF TGTGCCACCGGCCGAACAGGCTACAGCTACAATGAGCAGTTCTTC
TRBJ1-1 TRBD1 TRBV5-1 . CASSITGGYNTEAFF TGCGCCAGCAGCATAACAGGGGGCTATAACACTGAAGCTTTCTTT
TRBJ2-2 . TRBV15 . CATSGRLHTGELFF TGTGCCACCAGCGGGCGACTACACACCGGGGAGCTGTTTTTT
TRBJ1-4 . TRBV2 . CASSDIDSSKLFF TGTGCCAGCAGTGATATAGACAGCAGTAAACTGTTTTTT
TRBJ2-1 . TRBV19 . CASQQGEGYNEQFF TGTGCCAGTCAACAGGGGGAGGGCTACAATGAGCAGTTCTTC
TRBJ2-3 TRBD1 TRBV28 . CASQGATDTQYF TGTGCCTCCCAGGGGGCCACAGATACGCAGTATTTT
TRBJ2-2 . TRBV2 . CASSPSTGGELFF TGTGCCAGCAGTCCCTCGACAGGCGGGGAGCTGTTTTTT
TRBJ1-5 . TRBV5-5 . CASSLGGNSNQPQHF TGTGCCAGCAGCCTGGGCGGCAATAGCAATCAGCCCCAGCATTTT
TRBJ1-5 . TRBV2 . CASSGLGGNQPQHF TGTGCCAGCAGTGGGTTAGGAGGCAATCAGCCCCAGCATTTT
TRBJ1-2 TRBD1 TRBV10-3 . CAISEAGGSNYGYTF TGTGCCATCAGTGAGGCAGGGGGATCTAACTATGGCTACACCTTC